The 20 T cell receptor beta chains in this list originate from one sample, sequenced in a study of T cells expressing NK-cell markers. No DNA is given; TCRdb re-called the 5' RACE reads and lists each CDR3 protein once. This sample's table reports approximately 420,000 distinct CDR3 sequences. The sequencing sample was made of blood T cells: a sorted CD56 or NKG2C T cell subset, CD4+ or CD8+ T cells, or bulk PBMC T cells (not recorded which). Receptor source: a woman between 50 and 59 years old in good health.

The chain links TRBV21-1 to TRBJ2-1; the TCRdb call, TRBD1, lacks DNA for checking. TRBV21-1 is termed a pseudogene. There are 15 residues in the CDR3. CDR3 residues: CASSIRDRGRNEQFF.

The chain's CDR3 is CASAQGGPGGEQYF. The chain links TRBV7-6 to TRBJ2-7; TCRdb outputs TRBD2, but without DNA this stays unchecked. The CDR3 totals 14 residues. Germline V lookup: CDR1 SGHVS, CDR2 FNYEAQ.

The rearrangement joins TRBV5-1 to TRBJ2-5; the TCRdb D gene call, TRBD1, has no DNA to confirm it. CDR1 and CDR2 (germline): SGHRS, YFSETQ. This CDR3 contains 17 residues. CDR3: CASSLAPTGGRQETQYF.

J is TRBJ1-1 and V is TRBV19; the TCRdb D gene call, TRBD1, has no DNA to confirm it. The CDR3 sequence is 11 residues long. Per the germline V gene, CDR1 is LNHDA and CDR2 is SQIVND (reference sequence). CDR3 in amino acids: CASRTASEAFF.

The CDR3 here is CSARLAGSGGNTGELFF. The J gene is TRBJ2-2, the V gene TRBV20-1; TCRdb picks TRBD1, but there is no DNA to check that call. CDR1 and CDR2 (germline): DFQATT, SNEGSKA (reference sequence). This CDR3 region has 17 residues.

The rearrangement links TRBV3-1 to TRBJ1-2; TCRdb proposes TRBD1, but this gene call is untestable without DNA. This CDR3 has 15 amino acids. Germline values: CDR1 LGHDT, CDR2 YNNKEL (reference sequence). This CDR3 reads CASSQGAGTGIGYTF. The full variable domain, rest sourced from reference TRBV3-1 and TRBJ1-2, is DTAVSQTPKYLVTQMGNDKSIKCEQNLGHDTMYWYKQDSKKFLKIMFSYNNKELIINETVPNRFSPKSPDKAHLNLHINSLELGDSAVYFCASSQGAGTGIGYTFGSGTRLTVV.

The chain uses TRBV7-9 and TRBJ2-3; TCRdb names TRBD1, which stays unverified in the absence of DNA. The germline V gene has CDR1 SEHNR and CDR2 FQNEAQ (reference sequence). The CDR3 length is 14 residues. The CDR3 here is CASSKQGAANTQYF.

The V and J genes are TRBV2 and TRBJ2-3. This CDR3 is built from 14 residues. Germline CDR1 is SNHLY and CDR2 is FYNNEI. The CDR3 reads CASGRVSSTDTQYF. The full variable domain, with the rest looked up from reference TRBV2 and TRBJ2-3, is EPEVTQTPSHQVTQMGQEVILRCVPISNHLYFYWYRQILGQKVEFLVSFYNNEISEKSEIFDDQFSVERPDGSNFTLKIRSTKLEDSAMYFCASGRVSSTDTQYFGPGTRLTVL.

The chain has TRBV29-1 and TRBJ1-2; TCRdb returns TRBD1, unconfirmable since there is no DNA. There are 14 residues in the CDR3. Germline V CDR1 and CDR2: SQVTM, ANQGSEA. The CDR3 sequence is CSVNRDRADYGYTF.

V gene TRBV3-1 combines with J gene TRBJ1-1; TCRdb calls TRBD1, which cannot be checked without DNA. The germline gives CDR1 LGHDT, CDR2 YNNKEL (reference sequence). The CDR3 consists of 15 residues. The CDR3 protein is CASSQDGGVNTEAFF.

The chain's CDR3 is CASSPSQGLAAYNEQFF. V usage is TRBV3-1 and J usage is TRBJ2-1; TCRdb's D gene call, TRBD2, goes unchecked for lack of DNA. The CDR3 is made up of 17 amino acids. Per the germline V gene, CDR1 is LGHDT and CDR2 is YNNKEL (reference sequence).

The gene calls are TRBV11-2 and TRBJ2-3; TCRdb's D call of TRBD1 is untestable without DNA. Germline V lookup: CDR1 SGHAT, CDR2 FQNNGV. CDR3 length equals 14 residues. The CDR3 loop is CASSLAGSGDTQYF.

The genes are TRBV6-1 and TRBJ2-3; TCRdb outputs TRBD2, but without DNA this stays unchecked. The CDR3 totals 14 residues. Germline CDR1 and CDR2: MNHNS and SASEGT. This CDR3 reads CASRSTSGTDTQYF.

The chain recombines TRBV6-5 with TRBJ2-3. CDR1 MNHEY and CDR2 SVGAGI come from the germline V gene. The length of the CDR3 is 15 residues. The CDR3 here is CASSRGRLNTDTQYF.

This chain joins TRBV9 and TRBJ2-7; lacking DNA, the TRBD1 call made by TCRdb goes unchecked. The germline gives CDR1 SGDLS, CDR2 YYNGEE. The length of the CDR3 is 17 residues. The CDR3 reads CASSVWVGSALSYEQYF.

The chain couples TRBV19 to TRBJ2-5; as DNA is missing, the TRBD1 call by TCRdb cannot be tested. The CDR3 length is 14 residues. Germline V gene data show CDR1 as LNHDA and CDR2 as SQIVND (reference sequence). Here the CDR3 reads CASRPGTAQETQYF.

V and J are TRBV4-2 and TRBJ2-1; TCRdb selects TRBD2, and the lack of DNA leaves this call unchecked. CDR3 length equals 14 residues. Looked up from germline, CDR1 is LGHNA and CDR2 is YNFKEQ. The CDR3 sequence: CASSDSGRALEQFF.

The chain uses TRBV12-3 or TRBV12-4 and TRBJ2-1; with no DNA, the TCRdb D assignment of TRBD1 cannot be verified. The CDR3 extends over 15 amino acids. The CDR3 sequence: CASTQTGFGGNEQFF.

The chain links TRBV12-3 or TRBV12-4 to TRBJ2-6. The CDR3 is made up of 15 amino acids. The CDR3 here is CASSLGVAGANVLTF.

V gene TRBV3-1 combines with J gene TRBJ2-7; TCRdb lists TRBD1, though no DNA is available to test this call. The germline CDR1 and CDR2 sequences are LGHDT and YNNKEL (reference sequence). The CDR3 is 15 amino acids. The CDR3 is CASSQDSTGVYEQYF.